This T cell receptor (beta chain) was retrieved from a study of T cells in Graves' hyperthyroidism and ophthalmopathy. RNA transcripts gave rise to amplified TCR beta CDR3 regions. TCR CDR3 regions were first amplified by RT-PCR with HTBI primers. TCRdb reprocessed the multiplex PCR reads via MiXCR and lists one record per CDR3 protein. In the table there are about 760,000 distinct CDR3 sequences, roughly a third of which are singletons. The material sequenced was blood. The source is a woman between 40 and 55 years old with Graves' hyperthyroidism.

The CDR3 bases are TGCAGTGCAGAGGGGAACATGACGGGTGCAACTAATGAAAAACTGTTTTTT. It yields the protein CSAEGNMTGATNEKLFF. The chain combines TRBV20-1 with TRBJ1-4, with TRBD1 as a possible D gene (5 bases). V shed 6 bases and J shed 0 bases, with 20 bases lying between them. CDR1 and CDR2 (germline): DFQATT, SNEGSKA (reference sequence). The CDR3 consists of 17 residues.